This passage covers 5 T cell receptor beta chains from one sample sequenced in a study of T cells in Graves' hyperthyroidism and ophthalmopathy. Amplified TCR beta CDR3 regions came from RNA transcripts. The HTBI primer set served for first-round RT-PCR of the TCR CDR3. One entry per CDR3 protein results from TCRdb running MiXCR on the multiplex PCR reads. The sample lists 700,000 or so distinct CDR3 sequences; about 16% were seen once. The source material was blood. The receptors originated from a man between 18 and 29 years old with Graves' hyperthyroidism.

J is TRBJ2-5 and V is TRBV12-3 or TRBV12-4, with D possibly being TRBD2 (5 bases). Deletions cut 2 bases from V and 10 bases from J, with 8 bases between. The CDR3 spans 11 residues. CDR3 nucleotide sequence: TGTGCCAGCAGTTTATTCGGAGGCCAGTACTTC. This encodes CASSLFGGQYF.

This clonotype has a count of ten or more. J is TRBJ1-1 and V is TRBV30; D unclear. Trimming stripped 2 bases from V and 1 base from J, with 8 bases between. The CDR3 runs 13 residues. The germline V gene has CDR1 GTSNPN and CDR2 SVGIG (reference sequence). The CDR3: CAWSLQPNTEAFF. In DNA form, the CDR3 reads TGTGCCTGGAGTCTACAACCGAACACTGAAGCTTTCTTT.

The V and J genes are TRBV6-9 and TRBJ2-3; 8 nucleotides agree with TRBD1. This CDR3 spans 15 amino acids. Looked up from germline, CDR1 is MNHGY and CDR2 is SVAAGI. J lost 1 base, V lost 3 bases, and 3 bases had no gene match. The CDR3 DNA follows: TGTGCCAGCAGTTACCCGGGACAGGGCACAGATACGCAGTATTTT. Its translation: CASSYPGQGTDTQYF.

This rearrangement joins TRBV28 to TRBJ1-4; no firm D call. This CDR3 comprises 13 residues. Germline CDR1 reads MDHEN; CDR2 reads SYDVKM. The V and J ends lost 1 base and 8 bases respectively, with 8 bases between them. Here the CDR3 reads CASSLSVTEKLFF. CDR3 bases: TGTGCCAGCAGTTTATCGGTAACCGAAAAACTGTTTTTT.

Only a few counts were recorded for this clonotype. The chain recombines TRBV9 with TRBJ1-6; D uncertain. The CDR3 extends over 16 amino acids. Germline V gives CDR1 SGDLS, CDR2 YYNGEE. The V gene lost 4 bases and the J gene lost 13 bases, with 24 bases spanning the gap. CDR3 sequence: CASSLTPGAVTGPLHF. CDR3 sequence (DNA): TGTGCCAGCAGCCTCACCCCGGGAGCGGTGACGGGTCCCCTCCACTTT.